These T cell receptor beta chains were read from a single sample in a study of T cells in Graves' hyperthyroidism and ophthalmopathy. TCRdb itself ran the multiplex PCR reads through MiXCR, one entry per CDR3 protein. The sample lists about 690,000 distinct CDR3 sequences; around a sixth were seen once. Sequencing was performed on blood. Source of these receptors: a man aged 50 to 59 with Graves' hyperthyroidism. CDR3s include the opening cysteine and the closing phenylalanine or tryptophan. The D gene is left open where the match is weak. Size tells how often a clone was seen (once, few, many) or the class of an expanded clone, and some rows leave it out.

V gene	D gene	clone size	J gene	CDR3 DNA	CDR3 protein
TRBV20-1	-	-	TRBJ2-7	TGCAGTGCTAGAGATCAGGGGGGAGGGTACGAGCAGTACTTC	CSARDQGGGYEQYF
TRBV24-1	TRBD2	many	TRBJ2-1	TGTGCCACCAGTGACTCTCTCGGCGGGAGCTCCTACAATGAGCAGTTCTTC	CATSDSLGGSSYNEQFF
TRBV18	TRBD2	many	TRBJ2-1	TGTGCCAGCTCACCACCGACAGCGGGAGCCTACAATGAGCAGTTCTTC	CASSPPTAGAYNEQFF
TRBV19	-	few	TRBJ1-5	TGTGCCAGTAGTACCCAGGGCTTCAATCAGCCCCAGCATTTT	CASSTQGFNQPQHF
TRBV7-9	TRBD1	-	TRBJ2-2	TGTGCCAGCGATCCGAGGGACAGGGCGGGGACCGGGGAGCTGTTTTTT	CASDPRDRAGTGELFF
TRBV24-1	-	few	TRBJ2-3	TGTGCCACCAGTGACGCATCTCTGGGACGGACAGATACGCAGTATTTT	CATSDASLGRTDTQYF
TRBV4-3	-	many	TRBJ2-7	TGCGCCAGCAGCCAAGATTCTCCTAACCTGGGGGAGCAGTACTTC	CASSQDSPNLGEQYF
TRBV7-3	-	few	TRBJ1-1	TGTGCCAGCAGCGTCGACAGCCAGAACACTGAAGCTTTCTTT	CASSVDSQNTEAFF
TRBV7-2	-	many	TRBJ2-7	TGTGCCAGCATGCAGCAGGGACCATCCTACTCCTACGAGCAGTACTTC	CASMQQGPSYSYEQYF
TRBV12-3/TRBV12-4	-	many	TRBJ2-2	TGTGCCAGCAGTCCGACGGGGGGCCCGGCAGGGGAGCTGTTTTTT	CASSPTGGPAGELFF
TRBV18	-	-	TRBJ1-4	TGTGCCAGCTCAGGTGGCTCGGGGAATGAAAAACTGTTTTTT	CASSGGSGNEKLFF
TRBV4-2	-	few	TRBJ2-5	TGTGCCAGCAGCCAAAGCGGGACAGCGCGCCAAGAGACCCAGTACTTC	CASSQSGTARQETQYF
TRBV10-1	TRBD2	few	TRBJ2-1	TGCGCCAGCAGTCCCGGACTAGCGGGAGGGCCAGTCTACAATGAGCAGTTCTTC	CASSPGLAGGPVYNEQFF
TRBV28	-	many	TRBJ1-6	TGTGCCAGCAGTCAAGAGAATTCACCCCTCCACTTT	CASSQENSPLHF
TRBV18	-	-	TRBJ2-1	TGTGCCAGCTCATCGACTAGTATCGGAAACTACAATGAGCAGTTCTTC	CASSSTSIGNYNEQFF
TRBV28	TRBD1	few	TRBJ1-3	TGTGCCAGCAGCCAAGGGACAGACAACTCTGGAAACACCATATATTTT	CASSQGTDNSGNTIYF
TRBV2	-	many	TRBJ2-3	TGTGCCAGCAGAACAGGGAAGGATACGCAGTATTTT	CASRTGKDTQYF
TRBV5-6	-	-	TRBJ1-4	TGTGCCAGCAGCTTGGACAGAAGGGAAAAACTGTTTTTT	CASSLDRREKLFF
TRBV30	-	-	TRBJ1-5	TGTGCCTGGAGTGTGGAGGGGACGCCTGGGGCCCAGCATTTT	CAWSVEGTPGAQHF
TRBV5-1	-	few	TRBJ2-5	TGCGCCAGCAGCCAACAAAACGACCGACTTGTGGGTGTTGGGACCCAGTACTTC	CASSQQNDRLVGVGTQYF
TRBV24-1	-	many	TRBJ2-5	TGTGCCACCAGTGGTAGGGGGAGGGAGACCCAGTACTTC	CATSGRGRETQYF
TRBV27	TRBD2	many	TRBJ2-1	TGTGCCAGCAGTACCCGACTAGCGGGAGAGTCAAATGAGCAGTTCTTC	CASSTRLAGESNEQFF
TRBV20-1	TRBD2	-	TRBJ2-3	TGCAGTGCTAGAGAGGGACTAGCGGGAGGGGCAGATACGCAGTATTTT	CSAREGLAGGADTQYF
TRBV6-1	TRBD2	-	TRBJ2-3	TGTGCCAGCAGGACGGACAGGGCGACGGGACTAGCGGTTCCTAGCACAGATACGCAGTATTTT	CASRTDRATGLAVPSTDTQYF
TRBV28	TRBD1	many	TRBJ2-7	TGTGCCAGCAGGATTACCGGGACAGGGGGCTCCTACGAGCAGTACTTC	CASRITGTGGSYEQYF
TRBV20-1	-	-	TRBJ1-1	TGCAGTGCTAGGACGCCGAGCAGGGAAGCTTTCTTT	CSARTPSREAFF
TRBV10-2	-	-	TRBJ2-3	TGCGCCAGCAGTCCCGAGGCGGGGCGTCTGGCAGATACGCAGTATTTT	CASSPEAGRLADTQYF
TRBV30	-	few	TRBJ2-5	TGTGCCTGGAGTACCGGGACGAAAGAGACCCAGTACTTC	CAWSTGTKETQYF
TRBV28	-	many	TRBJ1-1	TGTGCCAGCAAAGTCTGGGCAGTTTCCATGAACACTGAAGCTTTCTTT	CASKVWAVSMNTEAFF
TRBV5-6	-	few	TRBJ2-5	TGTGCCAGCAGCTCGGAGGGGACGAAAGAAGAGACCCAGTACTTC	CASSSEGTKEETQYF
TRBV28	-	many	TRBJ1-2	TGTGCCAGCAGTCCAGGAAGAGTTAACTATGGCTACACCTTC	CASSPGRVNYGYTF
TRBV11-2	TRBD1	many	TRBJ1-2	TGTGCCAGCAGCCCATTACCCGGACAGGGGTGGCATGGCTACACCTTC	CASSPLPGQGWHGYTF
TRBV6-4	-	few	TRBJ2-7	TGTGCCAGCAGTTACGGGGCGGAGCAGTACTTC	CASSYGAEQYF